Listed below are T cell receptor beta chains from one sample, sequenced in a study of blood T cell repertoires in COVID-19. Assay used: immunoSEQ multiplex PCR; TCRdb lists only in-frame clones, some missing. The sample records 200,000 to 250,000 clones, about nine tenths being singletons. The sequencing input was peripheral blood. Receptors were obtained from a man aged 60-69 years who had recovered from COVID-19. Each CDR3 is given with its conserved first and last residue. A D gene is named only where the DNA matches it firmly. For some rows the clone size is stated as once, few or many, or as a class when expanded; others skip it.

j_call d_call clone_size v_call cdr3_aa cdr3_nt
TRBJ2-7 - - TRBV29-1 CSVGGVGYEQYF TGCAGCGTTGGGGGCGTTGGCTACGAGCAGTACTTC
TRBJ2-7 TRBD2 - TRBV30 CAWSAGVYEQYF TGTGCCTGGTCTGCGGGAGTCTACGAGCAGTACTTC
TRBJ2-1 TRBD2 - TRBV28 CASSLRHRAGGHNEQFF TGTGCCAGCAGTTTGCGCCATCGGGCGGGAGGGCACAATGAGCAGTTCTTC
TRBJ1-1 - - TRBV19 CASSILGVQNTEAFF TGTGCCAGTAGTATCTTGGGCGTCCAGAACACTGAAGCTTTCTTT
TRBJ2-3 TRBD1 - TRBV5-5 CASSLGGQGPTDTQYF TGTGCCAGCAGCCTTGGTGGACAGGGCCCCACAGATACGCAGTATTTT
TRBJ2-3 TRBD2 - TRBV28 CASSLSLLTSGSLEQYF TGTGCCAGCAGTTTATCCCTCTTGACTAGCGGGAGTCTTGAGCAGTATTTT
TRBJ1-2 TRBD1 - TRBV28 CASSLQEGAGGYTF TGTGCCAGCAGTTTACAGGAGGGGGCGGGTGGCTACACCTTC
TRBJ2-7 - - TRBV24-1 CATSDFRQVSYEQYF TGTGCCACCAGTGATTTTCGACAGGTTAGCTACGAGCAGTACTTC
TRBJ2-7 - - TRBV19 CASSSNRLSSYEQYF TGTGCCAGTAGTAGTAACAGGCTTAGCTCCTACGAGCAGTACTTC
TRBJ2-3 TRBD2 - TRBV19 CASSGSSGGGTDTQYF TGTGCCAGTAGTGGTTCGAGCGGGGGCGGCACAGATACGCAGTATTTT
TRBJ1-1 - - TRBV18 CASSPPSRGFTEAFF TGTGCCAGCTCACCACCGTCCAGGGGATTCACTGAAGCTTTCTTT
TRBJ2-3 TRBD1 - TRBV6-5 CASRSDRGAAVWQYF TGTGCCAGCAGATCCGACAGGGGGGCCGCGGTCTGGCAGTATTTT
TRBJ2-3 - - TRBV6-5 CASSYDSYTQYF TGTGCCAGCAGTTACGACTCGTATACGCAGTATTTT
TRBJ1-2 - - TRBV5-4 CASSFTGNGYTF TGTGCCAGCAGCTTCACAGGGAATGGCTACACCTTC
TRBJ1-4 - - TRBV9 CASSVDAGVNEKLFF TGTGCCAGCAGCGTAGATGCGGGGGTAAATGAAAAACTGTTTTTT
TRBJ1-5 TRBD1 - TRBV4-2 CASSHSTGINQPQHF TGTGCCAGCAGCCACTCGACAGGGATTAATCAGCCCCAGCATTTT
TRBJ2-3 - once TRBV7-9 CASSPSAHGDTQYF TGTGCCAGCAGTCCTAGCGCGCATGGAGATACGCAGTATTTT
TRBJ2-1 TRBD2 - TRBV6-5 CASSLRLADYNEQFF TGTGCCAGCAGCCTACGACTAGCGGACTACAATGAGCAGTTCTTC
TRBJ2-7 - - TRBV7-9 CASSLGSREVHEQYF TGTGCCAGCAGCTTAGGTAGCAGGGAGGTGCACGAGCAGTACTTC
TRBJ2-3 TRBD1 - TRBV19 CASSIFIDRGDTDTQYF TGTGCCAGTAGTATCTTTATAGACAGGGGGGACACAGATACGCAGTATTTT
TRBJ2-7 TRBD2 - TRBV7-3 CASSTGTSGSRQYF TGTGCCAGCAGCACCGGGACTAGCGGGAGCCGGCAGTACTTC
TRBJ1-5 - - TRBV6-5 CASRGPGFGNQPQHF TGTGCCAGCAGGGGTCCAGGTTTCGGCAATCAGCCCCAGCATTTT
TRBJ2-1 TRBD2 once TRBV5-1 CASAKGLAGVDEQFF TGCGCCAGCGCCAAAGGACTAGCGGGAGTGGATGAGCAGTTCTTC
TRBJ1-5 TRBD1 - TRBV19 CASGQEGQPQHF TGTGCCAGCGGACAGGAGGGGCAGCCCCAGCATTTT
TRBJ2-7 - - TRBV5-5 CASSRTVGDTSYEQYF TGTGCCAGCAGCCGAACCGTGGGGGACACGTCCTACGAGCAGTACTTC
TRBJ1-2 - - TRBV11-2 CASSPGGLGYTF TGTGCCAGCAGCCCTGGCGGATTGGGCTACACCTTC
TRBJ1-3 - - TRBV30 CAWSPSNRVNTIYF TGTGCCTGGAGTCCCAGTAACAGGGTGAACACCATATATTTT
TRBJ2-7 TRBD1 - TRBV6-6 CASTPRTGSYEQYF TGTGCCAGCACCCCCAGGACAGGGTCCTACGAGCAGTACTTC
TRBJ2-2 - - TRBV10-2 CASSDLPGLQPGELFF TGCGCCAGCAGTGATTTACCGGGACTCCAGCCCGGGGAGCTGTTTTTT
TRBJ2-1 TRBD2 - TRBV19 CASSSPGLEGEQFF TGTGCCAGTAGTTCTCCGGGACTAGAGGGTGAGCAGTTCTTC
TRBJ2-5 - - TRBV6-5 CASSYSMTRGETQYF TGTGCCAGCAGTTACTCGATGACTAGAGGAGAGACCCAGTACTTC
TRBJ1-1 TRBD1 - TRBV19 CASSIGQGAWNTEAFF TGTGCCAGTAGTATAGGCCAGGGGGCTTGGAACACTGAAGCTTTCTTT
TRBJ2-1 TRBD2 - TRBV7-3 CASSYGLAGGAEQFF TGTGCCAGCAGCTACGGACTAGCGGGAGGGGCAGAGCAGTTCTTC
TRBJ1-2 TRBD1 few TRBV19 CASSVDRASSNYGYTF TGTGCCAGTAGCGTCGACAGGGCCTCCTCTAACTATGGCTACACCTTC
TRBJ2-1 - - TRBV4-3 CASSQATWLLDNEQFF TGCGCCAGCAGCCAAGCGACTTGGCTGCTGGACAATGAGCAGTTCTTC
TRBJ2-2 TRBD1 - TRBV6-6 CASSSTGSGGELFF TGTGCCAGCAGTTCGACAGGGTCGGGCGGGGAGCTGTTTTTT
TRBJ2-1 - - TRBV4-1 CASSHVSGSYNEQFF TGCGCCAGCAGCCATGTGTCAGGGTCCTACAATGAGCAGTTCTTC
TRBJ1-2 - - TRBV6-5 CASRTVFTNYGYTF TGTGCCAGCCGGACAGTTTTTACTAACTATGGCTACACCTTC
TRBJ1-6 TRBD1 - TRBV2 CASRGERTGNSPLHF TGTGCCAGCAGGGGGGAGAGGACAGGAAATTCACCCCTCCACTTT
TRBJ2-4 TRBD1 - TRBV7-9 CATSRDRGRSIQYF TGTGCCACCTCCCGGGACAGGGGGCGAAGCATTCAGTACTTC
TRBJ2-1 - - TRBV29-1 CSVRGPTFNNEQFF TGCAGCGTGCGGGGTCCCACCTTTAACAATGAGCAGTTCTTC
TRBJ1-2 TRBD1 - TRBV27 CASSLSWRTGRYTF TGTGCCAGCAGTTTATCCTGGAGGACAGGACGCTACACCTTC
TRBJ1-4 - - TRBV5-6 CASSPGPGKNEKLFF TGTGCCAGCAGCCCCGGACCCGGGAAAAATGAAAAACTGTTTTTT
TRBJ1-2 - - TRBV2 CASSEGRGPYGYTF TGTGCCAGCAGTGAAGGCAGGGGACCCTATGGCTACACCTTC
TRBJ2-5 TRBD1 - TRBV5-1 CASSLAGQGAPWTQYF TGCGCCAGCAGCTTGGCGGGACAGGGGGCCCCGTGGACCCAGTACTTC
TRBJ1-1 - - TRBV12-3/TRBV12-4 CASSSGRGTEAFF TGTGCCAGCAGTTCCGGCAGGGGAACTGAAGCTTTCTTT
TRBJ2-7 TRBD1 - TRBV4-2 CASSQRDRGDEQYF TGTGCCAGCAGCCAGAGGGACAGGGGAGACGAGCAGTACTTC
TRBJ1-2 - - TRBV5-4 CASTKGEGNYGYTF TGTGCCAGCACCAAAGGGGAGGGCAACTATGGCTACACCTTC
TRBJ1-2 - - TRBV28 CASSLPGFYGYTF TGTGCCAGCAGTTTGCCCGGGTTCTATGGCTACACCTTC
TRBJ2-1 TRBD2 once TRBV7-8 CASSLRLAGNYNEQFF TGTGCCAGCAGCTTGAGGCTAGCGGGAAACTACAATGAGCAGTTCTTC
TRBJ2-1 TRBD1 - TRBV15 CATSRDGQGPSSYNEQFF TGTGCCACCAGCAGAGATGGACAGGGGCCGAGCTCCTACAATGAGCAGTTCTTC
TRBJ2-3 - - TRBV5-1 CASSLIQGFTDTQYF TGCGCCAGCAGCCTCATACAGGGTTTCACAGATACGCAGTATTTT